This TCR beta chain derives from a study of blood T cell repertoires in COVID-19. V was clipped by 6 bases and J by 9 bases; unmatched bases: 8. The germline V gene encodes CDR1 MNHEY and CDR2 SVGAGI. The CDR3 runs 15 residues. The assay was immunoSEQ multiplex PCR, and TCRdb's table has in-frame clones only and misses some. This repertoire shows a few hundred thousand clones, roughly 87% found once; its top ten account for more than 8.5%. The chain links TRBV6-5 to TRBJ2-1, with 13 bases identical to TRBD2. The TCR originated in a woman under 30 who had recovered from COVID-19. The sequencing input was PBMCs or T cells enriched from blood (not recorded which). The CDR3 nucleotides are TGTGCCAGCAGGACACTAGCGGGAGGGCCTAGTGAGCAGTTCTTC. Amino acid sequence: CASRTLAGGPSEQFF.